The 3 T cell receptor beta chains in this list originate from one sample, sequenced in a study of T-cell reconstitution after alpha-beta-depleted transplantation in children. As it was prepared, the TCRbeta library received unique molecular identifiers. TCRdb recomputed calls from the PCR reads with MiXCR, one row per CDR3 protein. This table holds hundreds of thousands of distinct CDR3 sequences, 16% found once. The sequenced sample was PBMCs from the stem cell graft donor, obtained from the stem cell graft. The receptor set was obtained from a human donor who donated a stem cell graft to a child with acute myeloid leukemia.

This clonotype was seen many times. The V gene is TRBV20-1, the J gene TRBJ2-1, with 12 nucleotides matching TRBD2. The J segment lost 5 bases and the V segment lost 3 bases, leaving 5 bases of the junction unmatched. The CDR3 loop spans 15 amino acids. Germline CDR1 DFQATT, CDR2 SNEGSKA (reference sequence). CDR3 amino acids: CSARATSGGNNEQFF. In DNA, the CDR3 is TGCAGTGCTAGGGCGACTAGCGGGGGAAACAATGAGCAGTTCTTC.

This clonotype was counted a few times. The chain is built from TRBV5-1 and TRBJ1-1; 7 bases match TRBD1. V shed 0 bases, J shed 0 bases, and the junction held 14 bases outside the gene matches. CDR1 and CDR2 (germline): SGHRS, YFSETQ. The CDR3 covers 19 residues. The CDR3 DNA follows: TGCGCCAGCAGCTTGGACGAAGCGGGACAGACCACCCTGAACACTGAAGCTTTCTTT. This gives the protein CASSLDEAGQTTLNTEAFF.

This clonotype showed up many times. The chain employs TRBV5-1 and TRBJ2-3; 9 nucleotides line up with TRBD1. The germline CDR1 and CDR2 sequences are SGHRS and YFSETQ. Trimming cost V 4 bases and J 5 bases; bases outside gene matches: 8. The CDR3 runs 15 residues. This CDR3 is CASSQGQGSGDTQYF. CDR3 nucleotides: TGCGCCAGCAGCCAGGGACAGGGCAGTGGAGATACGCAGTATTTT.